This TCR beta chain was identified during a study of blood T cell repertoires in COVID-19. Turning to the study itself: T cells, B-cell-depleted T cells, or PBMCs provided the cDNA or gDNA that served as material.

In the original processing: Amplified reference gene primers provided the basis for estimating nucleated cell counts. TCRdb's copy holds only in-frame clones and misses some; the assay was immunoSEQ multiplex PCR. V, J and clone size derive from that table, while D and trimming were established from the DNA sequence. The repertoire consists of 25,000 to 35,000 clones, with approximately 80% occurring once and the leading ten covering roughly 27%. The germline V gene has CDR1 SGHRS and CDR2 YFSETQ. Germline trimming cut 0 bases from V and 6 bases from J; bases unmatched to any gene: 6. The CDR3 spans 15 residues.

The chain has TRBV5-1 and TRBJ2-3; 8 bases agree with TRBD2. This receptor was obtained from a man between 65 and 79 years old with active COVID-19. Sequenced input: peripheral blood. The chain's CDR3 is CASSLAAGAVDTQYF. The CDR3 bases are TGCGCCAGCAGCTTGGCAGCGGGAGCCGTGGATACGCAGTATTTT.